The rows below give T cell receptor beta chains drawn from one sample of a study of identical twins. MiXCR, applied by TCRdb to the 5' RACE reads, yields one record per CDR3 protein. The sample has roughly 1.6 million distinct CDR3 sequences; around a third are singletons. Material for sequencing was cord blood. These receptor sequences come from a newborn girl in good health. Each CDR3 is given with its conserved first and last residue. The D gene is left open where the match is weak. Part of the rows lack a size; the others show once, few, many or a class for expanded clones.

TRBJ2-2 | NA | TRBV7-2 | NA | TGTGCCAGCAGCTTAGGGCCGGCTAGGGCGAACACCGGGGAGCTGTTTTTT | CASSLGPARANTGELFF
TRBJ2-1 | NA | TRBV5-1 | NA | TGCGCCAGCAGCTTGGTCCCCAACAATGAGCAGTTCTTC | CASSLVPNNEQFF
TRBJ1-5 | NA | TRBV6-1 | NA | TGTGCCAGCAGTGAATCCAGGGAGCTGTATCAGCCCCAGCATTTT | CASSESRELYQPQHF
TRBJ2-7 | few | TRBV3-1 | TRBD1 | TGTGCCAGCAGCCAAGATACCCGGACAGGGGGAACCTACGAGCAGTACTTC | CASSQDTRTGGTYEQYF
TRBJ2-7 | NA | TRBV10-3 | TRBD1 | TGTGCCATCACCTTGGGTGCAGGGGGCGCCTACAATGAGCAGTACTTC | CAITLGAGGAYNEQYF
TRBJ1-5 | NA | TRBV9 | NA | TGTGCCAGCAGCGTAGACCCCGGCGTAGGTCAGCCCCAGCATTTT | CASSVDPGVGQPQHF
TRBJ2-3 | NA | TRBV5-1 | NA | TGCGCCAGCAGCTTGGTAGGGGATAGCACAGATACGCAGTATTTT | CASSLVGDSTDTQYF
TRBJ1-1 | NA | TRBV11-2 | NA | TGTGCCAGCAGCACGCCCTCGGGGTTGGGTACTGAAGCTTTCTTT | CASSTPSGLGTEAFF
TRBJ1-6 | few | TRBV5-1 | NA | TGCGCCAGCAGCTTGGGAGGCAGGGCAACTTCACCCCTCCACTTT | CASSLGGRATSPLHF
TRBJ2-5 | few | TRBV28 | TRBD1 | TGTGCCACCCGGGGACAGGGGAAGGGAGAGACCCAGTACTTC | CATRGQGKGETQYF
TRBJ2-1 | NA | TRBV2 | NA | TGTGCCAGCAGTGTTAACAGGGACTCCTACAATGAGCAGTTCTTC | CASSVNRDSYNEQFF
TRBJ2-1 | NA | TRBV3-1 | NA | TGTGCCAGCAGCCCCTGGGACGGGTACAATGAGCAGTTCTTC | CASSPWDGYNEQFF
TRBJ2-7 | few | TRBV21-1 | NA | TGTGCCAGCAGCAAAGGGGTTTTTAGTGAGTCCTACGAGCAGTACTTC | CASSKGVFSESYEQYF
TRBJ2-1 | few | TRBV7-2 | NA | TGTGCCAGCAGCTTCGGAGTGGCCAATGAGCAGTTCTTC | CASSFGVANEQFF
TRBJ2-1 | NA | TRBV29-1 | NA | TGCAGCGTTGTGCCCCCGGGGCGAACCTACAATGAGCAGTTCTTC | CSVVPPGRTYNEQFF
TRBJ2-7 | many | TRBV10-3 | NA | TGCGCCATCGCTGGGGGGCAATCCTACGAGCAGTACTTC | CAIAGGQSYEQYF
TRBJ2-7 | few | TRBV9 | TRBD2 | TGTGCCAGCAGCATACACCTAGCGGGGGACCACTACAATGAGCAGTACTTC | CASSIHLAGDHYNEQYF
TRBJ2-4 | NA | TRBV25-1 | NA | TGTGCCAGCAGTGAACGCGTAGAAAGCTACAAGCAGTACTTC | CASSERVESYKQYF
TRBJ2-2 | NA | TRBV27 | TRBD2 | TGTGCCAGCAGCTGGGTGGGACTAGCGGGGACCGGGGAGCTGTTTTTT | CASSWVGLAGTGELFF
TRBJ1-1 | few | TRBV7-9 | NA | TGTGCCAGCAGCTCCAAGTGGGGTACGACCACTGAAGCTTTCTTT | CASSSKWGTTTEAFF
TRBJ1-5 | NA | TRBV10-3 | NA | TGTGCCATCAGTGATGTGCCCATAAGTAGGATGGACAGAGTCAAGCCCCAGCATTTT | CAISDVPISRMDRVKPQHF
TRBJ2-7 | few | TRBV3-1 | TRBD1 | TGTGCCAGCAGCCTAAGGGACAGTGTATACGAGCAGTACTTC | CASSLRDSVYEQYF
TRBJ2-4 | NA | TRBV6-6 | NA | TGTGCCAGCATGATCCCGGGAAGCGGAGACATTCAGTACTTC | CASMIPGSGDIQYF
TRBJ1-6 | few | TRBV20-1 | NA | TGCAGTGCTAGTAGCCACAATAATTCACCCCTCCACTTT | CSASSHNNSPLHF
TRBJ1-4 | many | TRBV29-1 | NA | TGCAGCGTTGCCGGCGAGAGGGGTTTGGAAAAACTGTTTTTT | CSVAGERGLEKLFF
TRBJ2-7 | few | TRBV10-3 | TRBD2 | TGTGCCATCAGGAAGACTAGCGGGAGTTCCCCCTACGAGCAGTACTTC | CAIRKTSGSSPYEQYF
TRBJ1-2 | few | TRBV11-2 | NA | TGTGCCAGCAGCCTTATTAGGGACCTTAACTATGGCTACACCTTC | CASSLIRDLNYGYTF
TRBJ2-3 | NA | TRBV20-1 | TRBD2 | TGCAGTGCTAGAGAAGTAGCGGGGAAAGGTACGCAGTATTTT | CSAREVAGKGTQYF
TRBJ2-1 | NA | TRBV20-1 | NA | TGCAGTGCTAGATCTTTCCGGGTAGCGTCCTACAATGAGCAGTTCTTC | CSARSFRVASYNEQFF
TRBJ2-2 | NA | TRBV7-6 | NA | TGTGCCAGCAGCTTAGAAGAGGGGGGCCACACCGGGGAGCTGTTTTTT | CASSLEEGGHTGELFF
TRBJ2-5 | few | TRBV5-1 | NA | TGCGCCAGCAGCTCGTACCACAGGGTTGAGACCCAGTACTTC | CASSSYHRVETQYF
TRBJ1-1 | once | TRBV19 | TRBD1 | TGTGCCAGTAGTCGGACAGGGGCGGAGGGGAACACTGAAGCTTTCTTT | CASSRTGAEGNTEAFF
TRBJ2-7 | few | TRBV27 | TRBD1 | TGTGCCAGCAGTTTTAGGGACAGGGGGCTATACGAGCAGTACTTC | CASSFRDRGLYEQYF
TRBJ2-1 | once | TRBV20-1 | TRBD2 | TGCAGTGCTAGAGCCACTAGCGGGGTTAACAATGAGCAGTTCTTC | CSARATSGVNNEQFF
TRBJ1-5 | NA | TRBV20-1 | NA | TGCAGTGCTATCCGGGGGGCGAATCAGCCCCAGCATTTT | CSAIRGANQPQHF
TRBJ2-3 | NA | TRBV18 | NA | TGTGCCAGCTCACCAAATACCGGAGGGAGCCCAGATACGCAGTATTTT | CASSPNTGGSPDTQYF
TRBJ2-1 | NA | TRBV7-9 | NA | TGTGCCAGCAGCCCGATAAACAATGAGCAGTTCTTC | CASSPINNEQFF
TRBJ1-2 | many | TRBV29-1 | NA | TGCAGCGTTGAAGATGAGACAGGCGATGGCTACACCTTC | CSVEDETGDGYTF
TRBJ1-1 | NA | TRBV30 | NA | TGTGCCTGGAGCCGGGACACTGAAGCTTTCTTT | CAWSRDTEAFF
TRBJ2-7 | NA | TRBV6-1 | TRBD2 | TGTGCCAGCGAGCCGGGACTAGCGGATGAAAGCTCCTACAATGAGCAGTACTTC | CASEPGLADESSYNEQYF
TRBJ2-3 | few | TRBV20-1 | NA | TGCAGTGCTAGTACGGGGCCCCGCACAGATACGCAGTATTTT | CSASTGPRTDTQYF
TRBJ2-5 | NA | TRBV14 | NA | TGTGCCAGCAGCCTTTTCGGGGCGATCCAAGAGACCCAGTACTTC | CASSLFGAIQETQYF
TRBJ1-2 | NA | TRBV11-2 | NA | TGTGCCAGCAGCTTAGCGGGCAGGTTCGATGGCTACACCTTC | CASSLAGRFDGYTF